Here is one TCR beta chain with its context. Its antigen remains undetermined. Per-nucleotide qualities are absent, and no much larger clonotype sits a single base away. The library was produced with the immunoSEQ multiplex PCR assay. For the multiplex PCR, a mixture combining 60 forward primers for TCR Vbeta segments and 13 reverse primers for TCR Jbeta segments was used. The CDR3 region of rearranged TCR beta genes was amplified from genomic DNA with a multiplex PCR assay. Amplified TCR beta libraries were sequenced as 87-base-pair reads on the Illumina HiSeq System. The study's processing was this. Across the 600 to 700 repertoires, a later analysis counted 78 million or so unique TCR beta chains, 9.5 million to 12 million of which were shared by at least two donors. Raw reads were error-corrected and collapsed into unique sequences by a nearest-neighbor algorithm in which closely related sequences were merged to remove PCR and sequencing errors. V, D and J gene segments were assigned by aligning CDR3 sequences to IMGT reference sequences. Each retained sequence needed at least a six-nucleotide match to both a V gene segment and a J gene segment. Rearrangements were called productive when the CDR3 lacked stop codons and stayed in frame with V and J; all others were non-productive. CDR3 was defined according to IMGT convention as the region running from the second conserved V-encoded cysteine to the conserved J-encoded phenylalanine. The earlier analysis of some 600 of the donors excluded sequences that lacked an unambiguous match to a single V gene segment. An earlier analysis of approximately 590 of the donors called V segments functional above 56.7% productive rearrangements and segregating when the between-donor standard deviation exceeded 5%. A statistical classification framework was built for diagnosing cytomegalovirus status from the catalog of TCR beta chain sequences. V and J gene assignment, in a later analysis, came from comparing TCR nucleotide sequences with IMGT/GENE-DB human TR gene sequences. Using the TCRdist pipeline, a later analysis assigned CDR3 sequences along with most-parsimonious VDJ recombination scenarios. In a later analysis, every TCR beta chain was defined by the combination of its CDR3 amino acid sequence and its V-gene family, and reads without a unique V-gene family were dropped. To address suspected cross-contamination and a sequencing artifact, a later analysis removed roughly 640 highly shared, low-generation-probability nucleotide sequences. In a later analysis, a clonal expansion index was calculated for each public chain from normalized within-repertoire ranks of inferred template counts. Generation probabilities in a later analysis came from a VDJ recombination model fitted to out-of-frame rearrangements, and those results were checked against IGoR. Hypergeometric tests were used in a later analysis to score TCR-TCR, TCR-HLA and TCR-CMV co-occurrence, with a repertoire-size bias correction applied to the TCR pairs. False discovery rates were estimated in a later analysis by permuting HLA or CMV assignments 20 times. In a later analysis, co-occurring TCRs were grouped using DBSCAN, with TCRdist sequence similarity added in when clustering inside HLA-allele-positive subsets. For co-occurrence clustering, repertoires with fewer than 30,000 or more than 120,000 public chains were excluded, along with five repertoires with anomalous nucleotide sharing. TCRdb stores this immuneACCESS table with in-frame sequences only. Part of the clones is absent; in the studies checked, under half of the shortfall reflects unresolved V genes, and no reason is known for the rest. The V and J calls and clone size come from that table; D and trimming were worked out from the DNA. The sample table holds 150,000 to 200,000 clones, of which 65% to 85% were seen once. The ten largest make up approximately 6.8% of the sample.

The cohort consisted of some 670 healthy bone marrow donors. All cohort members were sampled while nominally healthy, although unrecorded immune exposures were likely present. The donor tested CMV seropositive, placing the donor among the 290 or so seropositive members of the cohort. Each donor provided a peripheral blood sample, and peripheral blood mononuclear cells were used for TCR beta sequencing. Genomic DNA was extracted from the blood cell samples with the Qiagen DNeasy Blood Extraction Kit. The V end gives up 4 bases and the J end 4 bases, leaving 3 bases in the junction not matched to a gene. CDR1 SQVTM and CDR2 ANQGSEA were looked up in the germline V gene. Inclusive of the bounding cysteine and phenylalanine, the CDR3 is 13 residues long. The entry retains the CDR3 DNA only, 39 bases that are in frame from base 1. The data were obtained in a study of cytomegalovirus exposure and HLA in healthy donors (TCRdb year 2017). Context from the whole study: According to an earlier analysis of 587 of the donors, 150 million to 200 million T cells yielded some 120 million unique TCR beta sequences and approximately 280 Gb of sequence data. Approximately 300 gigabases of sequencing data and roughly 80 million unique TCR sequences made up an early release that covered approximately 700 HLA-typed donors. Among the roughly 400 genotyped donors, about 85% belonged to the genetic ancestry cluster associated with self-reported Caucasian donors. The aim of the study was to test whether cataloging public T cell receptors could identify signatures of past pathogen exposure. The study profiled the T cell repertoires of approximately 700 subjects by immunosequencing and related them to cytomegalovirus serostatus. Besides the first cohort of roughly 700 subjects, a separate validation cohort made up of 120 different subjects was used. High-throughput TCR immunosequencing, statistical association of individual TCRs with disease status, and machine learning were combined to predict cytomegalovirus infection status. In a later analysis, previously published TCR beta repertoires from 666 donors were re-analyzed and high-resolution HLA genotyping was added so that TCR occurrence patterns could be studied. The later analysis used no new phenotypic data to find candidate immune exposures, relying instead on TCR beta sequences and their occurrence across donors. To decide whether each TCR beta V gene segment behaved as functional or pseudogenic, an earlier analysis of approximately 590 of the donors relied on high-throughput TCR beta sequencing. Alongside the repertoire data, information on donor age, sex, ethnicity and CMV serostatus was compiled. A later genetic analysis took genome-wide SNP genotypes for about 55% of the 666 donors and used that subset as a discovery cohort. Every discovery cohort repertoire had been produced on one sequencing platform. HLA typing covered class I and class II loci at four-digit resolution. The number of donors typed differed by locus, with 629-630 for A, B, C, DRB1 and DQB1, 522 for DQA1, 600 to 610 for DPA1, and some 440 for DPB1. About five DR-DQ haplotypes were handled as single units for association and clustering because linkage in the cohort was strong. Across around 400 genotyped donors of the cohort, an average of roughly 250,000 unique TCR beta nucleotide sequences per donor were sequenced, and roughly 20% of those sequences were non-productive. What the authors observed across the whole study: In a later analysis, HLA-associated TCR beta chains were found to be more clonally expanded and to have lower generation probabilities than equally common non-associated chains. Presence/absence analyses assumed roughly uniform sequencing depth across donors, an assumption that may not hold. A further reported finding was that TCR beta sequences accurately predicted the HLA-A and HLA-B alleles for most subjects in the first cohort. Because counts were too low, roughly 18 rarely observed V segments, including chromosome 9 orphons, were left out of the earlier analysis of 587 of the donors. A few of the identified cytomegalovirus-associated TCR beta chains were confirmed in vitro to be specific for cytomegalovirus antigens. Several of the top co-occurrence clusters appeared to be linked to parvovirus B19, influenza, CMV and Epstein-Barr virus, according to a later analysis. Because HLA typing was missing for some donors at each locus, association tests included only the typed subset. The cohort was sequenced for TCR beta chains only, and without alpha or paired-chain data the features that could be detected were limited. Immune exposure information for the cohort was limited to CMV serostatus. Some IMGT-functional V segments, including TRBV6-2 and TRBV6-3, could not be distinguished by the 87-base-pair reads and were therefore excluded. A later genetic analysis reported fewer N-insertions in productive TCRs among donors in an Asian-associated ancestry cluster than the roughly 720-donor mean. The sequencing pipeline was judged likely to have produced a cluster of highly shared sequence variants as a technical artifact. In a later analysis, the rate of TCR association differed among HLA loci, with DRB1 alleles having the most associated TCRs and HLA-C alleles having the fewest. Most CMV-associated TCR beta chains appeared to be HLA-restricted in a later analysis, and the HLA associations seemed to be driven largely by CMV exposure. At a false discovery rate of 0.05, a later analysis linked some 18,000 TCR beta sequences to specific HLA alleles. Correlated functional status among segregating V segments might reflect linkage disequilibrium, but an unknown experimental factor could not be ruled out. According to the authors, the approach could potentially be generalized to other disease states and immunological phenotypes. In an earlier analysis of more than 450 of the donors, most TCR beta V segments were observed in productive rearrangements about 90% or about 30% of the time, broadly matching IMGT annotations. Cytomegalovirus status was reported to be diagnosed by the classifier with high specificity and sensitivity in both the original and validation cohorts. V-gene and J-gene trimming of TCR beta chains was associated with a missense DCLRE1C variant in a later genetic analysis, and the association was replicated in an independent cohort. Assigning TCR associations to individual alleles was difficult when HLA alleles, especially DR and DQ, strongly co-occurred. Across donors, most TCR sequences were observed very rarely, whereas some public TCRs were present in many individuals. In the study, 150 to 200 TCR beta chains were listed as associated with cytomegalovirus.

The sequenced sample was PBMCs. The chain was built from TRBV29-1 and TRBJ1-5; TRBD1 lines up with 8 middle nucleotides. The TCR was taken from a woman between 35 and 50 years old in good health and CMV-seropositive. The nucleotide sequence reads TGCAGCGTTGCCCGGGACAGGAATCAGCCCCAGCATTTT. Its translation is CSVARDRNQPQHF.